The clone carrying this T cell receptor (beta chain) was counted ten times or more. Its cognate antigen is unknown. The sample comes from a study of glioma-infiltrating T cells. Regarding the study as a whole: Tissue and blood shared very few CDR3 sequences. Above-expected tissue-blood divergence occurred in all gliomas, most in low-grade ones.

Using RNA template, CDR3s of TCR alpha and beta were amplified with iRepertoire arm-PCR. Tissue mRNA or PBMC total RNA, about 90-400 ng, went into one-step reverse transcription and amplification. Using its own MiXCR run on the multiplex PCR reads, TCRdb lists one record per CDR3 protein. The profile shows around 180,000 distinct CDR3 sequences, over 40% of them singletons. The source is a human donor with low-grade glioma or glioblastoma, undergoing nonglioma brain surgery, or in good health (not recorded which). Source material: glioma tissue, nonneoplastic brain tissue, or PBMCs (not recorded which).

The CDR3 here is CATSILLREKEDTQYF. The CDR3 bases are TGTGCCACCAGTATCCTTTTGCGGGAGAAGGAAGATACGCAGTATTTT. This chain links TRBV24-1 with TRBJ2-3; 7 nucleotides line up with TRBD2. Germline CDR1 KGHDR, CDR2 SFDVKD. The CDR3 is 16 residues long. The trim removed 6 bases at V and 5 bases at J, leaving 13 bases unmatched.